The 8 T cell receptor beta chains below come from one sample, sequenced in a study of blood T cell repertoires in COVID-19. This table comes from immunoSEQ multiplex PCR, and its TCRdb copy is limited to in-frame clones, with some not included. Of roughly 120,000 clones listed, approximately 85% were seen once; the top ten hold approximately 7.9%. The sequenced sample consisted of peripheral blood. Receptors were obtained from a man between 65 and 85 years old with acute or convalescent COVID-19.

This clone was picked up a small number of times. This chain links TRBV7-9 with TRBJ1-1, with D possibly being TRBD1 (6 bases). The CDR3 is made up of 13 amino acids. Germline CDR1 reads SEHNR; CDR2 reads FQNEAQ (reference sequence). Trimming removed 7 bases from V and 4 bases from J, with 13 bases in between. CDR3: CASTSQGSTEAFF. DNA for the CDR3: TGTGCCAGCACCTCCCAGGGGTCCACTGAAGCTTTCTTT. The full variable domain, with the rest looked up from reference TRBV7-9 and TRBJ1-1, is DTGVSQNPRHKITKRGQNVTFRCDPISEHNRLYWYRQTLGQGPEFLTYFQNEAQLEKSRLLSDRFSAERPKGSFSTLEIQRTEQGDSAMYLCASTSQGSTEAFFGQGTRLTVV.

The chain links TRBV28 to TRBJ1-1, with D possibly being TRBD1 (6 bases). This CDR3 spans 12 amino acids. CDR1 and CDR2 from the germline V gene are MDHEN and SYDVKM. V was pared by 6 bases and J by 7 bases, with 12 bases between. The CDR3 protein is CASSVDRFEAFF. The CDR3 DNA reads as TGTGCCAGCAGCGTGGACAGATTTGAAGCTTTCTTT. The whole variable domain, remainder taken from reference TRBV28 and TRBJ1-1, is DVKVTQSSRYLVKRTGEKVFLECVQDMDHENMFWYRQDPGLGLRLIYFSYDVKMKEKGDIPEGYSVSREKKERFSLILESASTNQTSMYLCASSVDRFEAFFGQGTRLTVV.

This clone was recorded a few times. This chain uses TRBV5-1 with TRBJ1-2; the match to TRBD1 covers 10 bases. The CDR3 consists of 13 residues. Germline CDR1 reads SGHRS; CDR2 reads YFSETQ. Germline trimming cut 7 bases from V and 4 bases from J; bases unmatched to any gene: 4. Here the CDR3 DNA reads TGCGCCAGCGGACAGGGGGTAGGCTATGGCTACACCTTC. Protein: CASGQGVGYGYTF.

CDR3 sequence (DNA): TGTGCCAGCAGGACACCACAGGGGGTTACCGGGCCCCAGTACTTC. It specifies CASRTPQGVTGPQYF. The V and J genes are TRBV28 and TRBJ2-5, with TRBD1 identical over 8 bases. The germline gives CDR1 MDHEN, CDR2 SYDVKM. This CDR3 is 15 amino acids long. The V segment lost 6 bases and the J segment 9 bases; nucleotides outside the gene matches: 15.

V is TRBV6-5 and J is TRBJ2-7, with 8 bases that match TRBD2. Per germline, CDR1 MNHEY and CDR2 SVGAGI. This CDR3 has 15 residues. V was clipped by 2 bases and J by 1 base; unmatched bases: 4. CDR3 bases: TGTGCCAGCAGTTACGGGCGGGAGGTATCCTACGAGCAGTACTTC. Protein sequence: CASSYGREVSYEQYF.

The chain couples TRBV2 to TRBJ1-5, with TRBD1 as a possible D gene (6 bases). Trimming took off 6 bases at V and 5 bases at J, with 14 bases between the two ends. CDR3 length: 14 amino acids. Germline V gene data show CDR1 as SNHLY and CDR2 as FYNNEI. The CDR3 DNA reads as TGTGCCAGCAGGGGTGGACAGCCTTATCAGCCCCAGCATTTT. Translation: CASRGGQPYQPQHF. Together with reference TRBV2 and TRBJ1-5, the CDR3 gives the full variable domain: EPEVTQTPSHQVTQMGQEVILRCVPISNHLYFYWYRQILGQKVEFLVSFYNNEISEKSEIFDDQFSVERPDGSNFTLKIRSTKLEDSAMYFCASRGGQPYQPQHFGDGTRLSIL.

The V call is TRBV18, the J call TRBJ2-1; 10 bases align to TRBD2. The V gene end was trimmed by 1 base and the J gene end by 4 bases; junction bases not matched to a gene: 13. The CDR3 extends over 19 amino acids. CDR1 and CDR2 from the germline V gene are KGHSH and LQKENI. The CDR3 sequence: CASSPRDQSGTSAYNEQFF. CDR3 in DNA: TGTGCCAGCTCACCACGTGACCAGTCCGGGACTAGCGCGTACAATGAGCAGTTCTTC.

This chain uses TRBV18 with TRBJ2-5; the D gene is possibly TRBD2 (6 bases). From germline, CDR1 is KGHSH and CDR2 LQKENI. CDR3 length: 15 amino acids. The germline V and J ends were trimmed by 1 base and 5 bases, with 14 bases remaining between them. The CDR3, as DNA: TGTGCCAGCTCACCACAGCCCAGGGCGGGGGAGACCCAGTACTTC. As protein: CASSPQPRAGETQYF. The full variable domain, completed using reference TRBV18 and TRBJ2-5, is NAGVMQNPRHLVRRRGQEARLRCSPMKGHSHVYWYRQLPEEGLKFMVYLQKENIIDESGMPKERFSAEFPKEGPSILRIQQVVRGDSAAYFCASSPQPRAGETQYFGPGTRLLVL.